The 3 T cell receptor beta chains presented below share a single source sample, sequenced in a study of shared clonotypes between healthy human individuals. Naive-designated CD8 cells lacked CD45RO, were positively enriched for CCR7, and omitted terminally differentiated effector memory CD45RA+ cells. Only in-frame clones appear in the TCRdb table, and some are missing; sequencing was by immunoSEQ multiplex PCR. The profile shows some 2.1 million clones, 80% to 95% of them singletons. The sample taken for sequencing was naive CD8+ T cells from PBMCs. The receptors derive from a man aged 18 to 30 in good health. Some clones in this sample may be carry-over from other donors' samples.

This clone has just one count. The V and J genes are TRBV28 and TRBJ1-1, with 7 bases lining up with TRBD1. Germline V gene sequence: CDR1 MDHEN, CDR2 SYDVKM. The CDR3 contains 15 residues. Trimming cost V 3 bases and J 6 bases; bases outside gene matches: 10. CDR3 coding DNA: TGTGCCAGCAGTTTGTTGAGACAGGGACGCGCTGAAGCTTTCTTT. Translated: CASSLLRQGRAEAFF. Full variable domain (missing parts from reference TRBV28 and TRBJ1-1): DVKVTQSSRYLVKRTGEKVFLECVQDMDHENMFWYRQDPGLGLRLIYFSYDVKMKEKGDIPEGYSVSREKKERFSLILESASTNQTSMYLCASSLLRQGRAEAFFGQGTRLTVV.

This clone was observed a single time. The chain couples TRBV6-5 to TRBJ2-1; D unresolved. The ends were cut back, 5 bases at V and 4 bases at J, with 12 bases in the middle. Germline assignment: CDR1 MNHEY and CDR2 SVGAGI. The CDR3 consists of 14 residues. DNA for the CDR3: TGTGCCAGCAGTGGCGGTCTACGGTACAATGAGCAGTTCTTC. Translated, it gives CASSGGLRYNEQFF.

This chain uses TRBV4-1 with TRBJ2-7; D gene unclear. Deletions cut 5 bases from V and 2 bases from J, with 13 bases between. The CDR3 is 14 residues long. Looked up from germline, CDR1 is MGHRA and CDR2 is YSYEKL. CDR3 amino acids: CASSLYGGAYEQYF. The DNA of the CDR3 is TGCGCCAGCAGCTTATACGGCGGTGCCTACGAGCAGTACTTC.